The rows below give T cell receptor beta chains drawn from one sample of a study of early T cells in non-severe SARS-CoV-2 infection. MiXCR was run by TCRdb on the 5' RACE reads, yielding one entry per CDR3 protein. Here the sample spans some 96,000 distinct CDR3 sequences, 9.5% to 12% being singletons. The sequences come from whole blood, collected at baseline. The receptors shown here come from an adult who was a healthcare worker with PCR-confirmed SARS-CoV-2 infection or an uninfected control (not recorded which). CDR3s include the opening cysteine and the closing phenylalanine or tryptophan. The D gene is left open where the match is weak. The size entry is marked missing in some rows and otherwise reads once, few, many or a size class.

V gene: TRBV7-9; clone size: NA; J gene: TRBJ2-1; D gene: TRBD1; CDR3 protein: CASSSQGDPKEDEQFF; CDR3 DNA: TGTGCCAGCAGTTCGCAGGGGGACCCAAAAGAGGATGAGCAGTTCTTC
V gene: TRBV7-2; clone size: few; J gene: TRBJ2-2; D gene: NA; CDR3 protein: CASSTGPNTGELFF; CDR3 DNA: TGTGCCAGCAGCACGGGACCCAACACCGGGGAGCTGTTTTTT
V gene: TRBV6-6; clone size: NA; J gene: TRBJ2-5; D gene: TRBD2; CDR3 protein: CASSYIIGGSPETQYF; CDR3 DNA: TGTGCCAGCAGTTATATCATTGGCGGGAGCCCAGAGACCCAGTACTTC
V gene: TRBV12-3/TRBV12-4; clone size: many; J gene: TRBJ2-1; D gene: NA; CDR3 protein: CASSSYSSSYNEQFF; CDR3 DNA: TGTGCCAGCAGTTCATACAGTAGCTCCTACAATGAGCAGTTCTTC
V gene: TRBV2; clone size: few; J gene: TRBJ1-4; D gene: NA; CDR3 protein: CASRSWGTNEKLFF; CDR3 DNA: TGTGCCAGCAGGAGCTGGGGGACTAATGAAAAACTGTTTTTT
V gene: TRBV6-6; clone size: few; J gene: TRBJ2-7; D gene: NA; CDR3 protein: CASSYQDSYEQYF; CDR3 DNA: TGTGCCAGCAGTTACCAGGATTCCTACGAGCAGTACTTC
V gene: TRBV6-1; clone size: few; J gene: TRBJ1-6; D gene: NA; CDR3 protein: CASSEGARGWRTIYNSPLHF; CDR3 DNA: TGTGCCAGCAGTGAAGGCGCAAGGGGATGGAGGACGATCTATAATTCACCCCTCCACTTT
V gene: TRBV3-1; clone size: few; J gene: TRBJ1-6; D gene: TRBD1; CDR3 protein: CASSQVQGRYSPLHF; CDR3 DNA: TGTGCCAGCAGCCAGGTACAGGGGCGGTATTCACCCCTCCACTTT
V gene: TRBV6-6; clone size: NA; J gene: TRBJ2-1; D gene: NA; CDR3 protein: CASRSRTFSSYNEQFF; CDR3 DNA: TGTGCCAGCAGATCTCGAACCTTTAGCTCCTACAATGAGCAGTTCTTC
V gene: TRBV12-3/TRBV12-4; clone size: many; J gene: TRBJ1-1; D gene: NA; CDR3 protein: CASSFQAGGNTEAFF; CDR3 DNA: TGTGCCAGCAGTTTTCAGGCAGGCGGAAACACTGAAGCTTTCTTT
V gene: TRBV27; clone size: many; J gene: TRBJ2-5; D gene: NA; CDR3 protein: CASSSGQTVETQYF; CDR3 DNA: TGTGCCAGCAGTTCAGGACAGACGGTGGAGACCCAGTACTTC
V gene: TRBV7-3; clone size: many; J gene: TRBJ2-3; D gene: NA; CDR3 protein: CASSLTLGDTQYF; CDR3 DNA: TGTGCCAGCAGCTTAACTTTAGGAGATACGCAGTATTTT
V gene: TRBV6-2/TRBV6-3; clone size: many; J gene: TRBJ2-7; D gene: TRBD2; CDR3 protein: CASSSRLAGGPNEQYF; CDR3 DNA: TGTGCCAGCAGTTCTCGACTAGCGGGAGGCCCTAACGAGCAGTACTTC
V gene: TRBV6-4; clone size: few; J gene: TRBJ2-3; D gene: NA; CDR3 protein: CASSEGTADTQYF; CDR3 DNA: TGTGCCAGCAGTGAAGGGACGGCTGATACGCAGTATTTT
V gene: TRBV29-1; clone size: many; J gene: TRBJ2-4; D gene: NA; CDR3 protein: CSVAEDFVAKNIQYF; CDR3 DNA: TGCAGCGTTGCGGAGGACTTCGTAGCCAAAAACATTCAGTACTTC
V gene: TRBV7-9; clone size: few; J gene: TRBJ2-6; D gene: TRBD1; CDR3 protein: CASSSYRGTGANVLTF; CDR3 DNA: TGTGCCAGCAGCAGTTACAGGGGCACCGGGGCCAACGTCCTGACTTTC
V gene: TRBV3-1; clone size: few; J gene: TRBJ2-2; D gene: NA; CDR3 protein: CASSQARPGELFF; CDR3 DNA: TGTGCCAGCAGCCAAGCAAGGCCCGGGGAGCTGTTTTTT
V gene: TRBV7-2; clone size: many; J gene: TRBJ2-5; D gene: NA; CDR3 protein: CASSAEETQYF; CDR3 DNA: TGTGCCAGCAGCGCAGAAGAGACCCAGTACTTC
V gene: TRBV7-8; clone size: few; J gene: TRBJ2-3; D gene: TRBD1; CDR3 protein: CASSSGQGADTQYF; CDR3 DNA: TGTGCCAGCAGCTCCGGACAGGGGGCAGATACGCAGTATTTT
V gene: TRBV7-9; clone size: NA; J gene: TRBJ2-1; D gene: NA; CDR3 protein: CASSPGPARGPSYNEQFF; CDR3 DNA: TGTGCCAGCAGCCCAGGGCCGGCTAGAGGGCCCTCCTACAATGAGCAGTTCTTC
V gene: TRBV11-2; clone size: many; J gene: TRBJ2-7; D gene: NA; CDR3 protein: CASSFSGTNSYEQYF; CDR3 DNA: TGTGCCAGCAGCTTTTCCGGGACCAACTCCTACGAGCAGTACTTC
V gene: TRBV12-3/TRBV12-4; clone size: many; J gene: TRBJ1-2; D gene: NA; CDR3 protein: CASSFGVTTRGYTF; CDR3 DNA: TGTGCCAGCAGTTTTGGTGTGACAACCCGTGGCTACACCTTC
V gene: TRBV27; clone size: many; J gene: TRBJ2-3; D gene: NA; CDR3 protein: CASSPSGVRGDTQYF; CDR3 DNA: TGTGCCAGCAGTCCCTCTGGTGTCAGGGGAGATACGCAGTATTTT
V gene: TRBV7-2; clone size: few; J gene: TRBJ2-4; D gene: TRBD2; CDR3 protein: CASSSERDHDIQYF; CDR3 DNA: TGTGCCAGCAGCTCAGAGCGGGACCATGACATTCAGTACTTC
V gene: TRBV7-9; clone size: many; J gene: TRBJ2-2; D gene: NA; CDR3 protein: CASSLVLPTGELFF; CDR3 DNA: TGTGCCAGCAGCTTAGTACTTCCGACCGGGGAGCTGTTTTTT
V gene: TRBV14; clone size: NA; J gene: TRBJ2-3; D gene: NA; CDR3 protein: CASSQIIRRRSPSTDTQYF; CDR3 DNA: TGTGCCAGCAGCCAAATTATAAGGCGGCGGAGTCCTAGCACAGATACGCAGTATTTT
V gene: TRBV5-4; clone size: few; J gene: TRBJ2-2; D gene: TRBD2; CDR3 protein: CASSLYSPSGGSGELFF; CDR3 DNA: TGTGCCAGCAGCTTGTATTCTCCTAGCGGAGGATCCGGGGAGCTGTTTTTT
V gene: TRBV29-1; clone size: many; J gene: TRBJ2-1; D gene: TRBD2; CDR3 protein: CSVRGTSGRPTGEQFF; CDR3 DNA: TGCAGCGTTCGCGGGACTAGCGGGAGGCCGACAGGTGAGCAGTTCTTC
V gene: TRBV30; clone size: once; J gene: TRBJ2-3; D gene: NA; CDR3 protein: CAWSGPRQTDTQYF; CDR3 DNA: TGTGCCTGGAGTGGACCCCGGCAGACAGATACGCAGTATTTT
V gene: TRBV20-1; clone size: few; J gene: TRBJ2-4; D gene: TRBD2; CDR3 protein: CSALFGGAAMNIQYF; CDR3 DNA: TGCAGTGCTCTCTTCGGGGGGGCGGCGATGAACATTCAGTACTTC
V gene: TRBV9; clone size: few; J gene: TRBJ2-1; D gene: NA; CDR3 protein: CASSVDWLSNYNEQFF; CDR3 DNA: TGTGCCAGCAGCGTAGACTGGCTATCCAACTACAATGAGCAGTTCTTC
V gene: TRBV5-5; clone size: many; J gene: TRBJ2-1; D gene: TRBD2; CDR3 protein: CASSFSGPFYNEQFF; CDR3 DNA: TGTGCCAGCAGCTTTAGCGGGCCATTCTACAATGAGCAGTTCTTC
V gene: TRBV12-3/TRBV12-4; clone size: few; J gene: TRBJ2-6; D gene: NA; CDR3 protein: CASSDSGANVLTF; CDR3 DNA: TGTGCCAGCAGTGACTCTGGGGCCAACGTCCTGACTTTC
V gene: TRBV20-1; clone size: few; J gene: TRBJ1-1; D gene: NA; CDR3 protein: CSAPREKRTVLHDEAFF; CDR3 DNA: TGCAGTGCCCCCAGGGAAAAGAGGACCGTTCTACATGATGAAGCTTTCTTT
V gene: TRBV29-1; clone size: few; J gene: TRBJ1-1; D gene: TRBD1; CDR3 protein: CSGHRGNTEAFF; CDR3 DNA: TGCAGCGGGCACAGGGGGAACACTGAAGCTTTCTTT
V gene: TRBV7-8; clone size: NA; J gene: TRBJ2-1; D gene: TRBD1; CDR3 protein: CASSYRQGVAYNEQFF; CDR3 DNA: TGTGCCAGCAGCTACCGACAGGGAGTCGCGTACAATGAGCAGTTCTTC
V gene: TRBV20-1; clone size: NA; J gene: TRBJ2-1; D gene: NA; CDR3 protein: CSAELTAGTNEQFF; CDR3 DNA: TGCAGTGCTGAGCTGACCGCGGGCACGAATGAGCAGTTCTTC
V gene: TRBV20-1; clone size: many; J gene: TRBJ2-5; D gene: NA; CDR3 protein: CSARGAVETQYF; CDR3 DNA: TGCAGTGCTAGAGGGGCGGTGGAGACCCAGTACTTC
V gene: TRBV18; clone size: NA; J gene: TRBJ2-7; D gene: NA; CDR3 protein: CASSFGQADEQYF; CDR3 DNA: TGTGCCAGCTCATTCGGACAAGCCGACGAGCAGTACTTC
V gene: TRBV28; clone size: many; J gene: TRBJ1-4; D gene: NA; CDR3 protein: CASSDQQGVNEKLFF; CDR3 DNA: TGTGCCAGCAGCGATCAACAGGGCGTAAATGAAAAACTGTTTTTT